Described below is a single TCR beta chain sequence and its context. Per the original data handling: Scientists estimated how many nucleated cells there were by amplifying reference gene primers. Produced via immunoSEQ multiplex PCR; TCRdb's table is partial and in-frame only. V and J calls and clone size come straight from that table; D and trimming were deduced from the DNA. In the table there are over 70,000 clones, roughly 90% of which are singletons. V shed 0 bases and J shed 8 bases, with 22 bases lying between them. Germline CDR1 and CDR2: LGHNA and YNFKEQ. CDR3 length equals 17 residues. This record belongs to a study of blood T cell repertoires in COVID-19. Study information: Samples of COVID-19 (acute and convalescent) were obtained from the United States, Italy and Spain. From T cells, B-cell-depleted T cells, or PBMCs came the material, which was cDNA or gDNA.

The chain has TRBV4-2 and TRBJ1-2, with D possibly TRBD1 on 6 matching bases. Sequenced sample: peripheral blood. This TCR was sampled from a human donor with active COVID-19. The donor label of this sample is uncertain. CDR3 coding DNA: TGTGCCAGCAGCCAAGATATAGAAACAGGGAAGGGTCAAGGCTACACCTTC. The encoded protein is CASSQDIETGKGQGYTF.